The 30 T cell receptor beta chains listed next were all sequenced from one sample in a study of identical twins. TCRdb used MiXCR to reprocess the 5' RACE reads, holding one entry per CDR3 protein. The data contain 1.5 million to 2 million distinct CDR3 sequences, around 33% of them seen just once; the ten biggest clones take up approximately 0.29%. What was sequenced was cord blood. Every receptor here comes from a newborn girl in good health.

This rearrangement joins TRBV7-8 to TRBJ2-1; 7 bases agree with TRBD2. The CDR3 is 17 residues long. Per the germline V gene, CDR1 is SGHVS and CDR2 is FQNEAQ. With 2 bases clipped from V and 0 bases from J, the junction kept 7 bases outside the gene matches. The CDR3 nucleotides read TGTGCCAGCAGCTTATTCGCGCGGGGGATCTCCTACAATGAGCAGTTCTTC. The encoded protein is CASSLFARGISYNEQFF.

This clonotype showed up just a few times. The rearrangement uses TRBV27 and TRBJ1-1; no clear D gene. Trimming left V 3 bases short and J 4 bases short, with 9 bases between. Germline CDR1 MNHEY, CDR2 SMNVEV (reference sequence). The CDR3 is 13 residues long. CDR3 sequence: CASSLRAGTEAFF. CDR3 nucleotide sequence: TGTGCCAGCAGTTTGAGGGCTGGCACTGAAGCTTTCTTT.

This clonotype was detected a few times. This chain links TRBV11-2 with TRBJ2-7, with TRBD2 identical over 8 bases. Germline V gene sequence: CDR1 SGHAT, CDR2 FQNNGV. The CDR3 runs 13 residues. With V trimmed by 5 bases and J by 6 bases, 6 bases remained unmatched. The CDR3 reads CASSAGLEGEQYF. For the CDR3, the DNA is TGTGCCAGCAGCGCGGGACTAGAGGGCGAGCAGTACTTC.

V is TRBV20-1 and J is TRBJ2-5; D gene ambiguous. Trimming took off 0 bases at V and 5 bases at J, with 10 bases between the two ends. Germline-derived CDR1 and CDR2 are DFQATT and SNEGSKA (reference sequence). This CDR3 has 13 amino acids. CDR3 DNA: TGCAGTGCTAGAGATCCGCGGCTGGAGACCCAGTACTTC. Protein product: CSARDPRLETQYF.

This clonotype was seen a few times. The rearrangement links TRBV20-1 to TRBJ2-4; D call uncertain. This CDR3 contains 11 residues. V shed 0 bases and J shed 8 bases, with 5 bases lying between them. Germline CDR1 DFQATT, CDR2 SNEGSKA (reference sequence). The CDR3 DNA follows: TGCAGTGCTAGAGATTTCGACATTCAGTACTTC. Amino acids: CSARDFDIQYF.

This clonotype turned up a few times. The J gene is TRBJ1-5, the V gene TRBV27; 8 bases agree with TRBD1. The CDR3 consists of 13 residues. V lost 6 bases and J lost 5; bases outside the gene matches: 3. CDR1 and CDR2 (germline): MNHEY, SMNVEV (reference sequence). As DNA, the CDR3 is TGTGCCAGCAGACAGGGGGGACATCAGCCCCAGCATTTT. It specifies CASRQGGHQPQHF.

This rearrangement joins TRBV29-1 to TRBJ2-5; 8 nucleotides align to TRBD2. Germline values: CDR1 SQVTM, CDR2 ANQGSEA. Trimming at V came to 6 bases and at J to 5 bases, leaving 11 bases not matched to a gene. The CDR3 spans 14 residues. CDR3 protein: CSVDVSGTGETQYF. DNA for the CDR3: TGCAGCGTAGACGTTAGCGGGACCGGGGAGACCCAGTACTTC.

The chain recombines TRBV5-1 with TRBJ2-1; a possible D gene is TRBD1 (5 bases). Judging by the DNA end, TRBJ2-7 fits better; the J call may be wrong. From germline, CDR1 is SGHRS and CDR2 YFSETQ. The CDR3 is 15 residues long. CDR3 protein: CASSVRDSSYNEQYF. The CDR3 DNA sequence: TGCGCCAGCTCGGTCCGAGACAGCTCCTACAATGAGCAGTACTTC.

The chain links TRBV7-9 to TRBJ1-1, with D tentatively TRBD1 (6 bases). The V end was cut by 8 bases, the J end by 1 base, with 14 bases between. This CDR3 is 14 amino acids long. From germline, CDR1 is SEHNR and CDR2 FQNEAQ (reference sequence). CDR3 in amino acids: CASPGDTKNTEAFF. In nucleotides, the CDR3 is TGTGCCAGCCCAGGGGACACGAAGAACACTGAAGCTTTCTTT.

This clonotype has only a few counts. V and J are TRBV20-1 and TRBJ2-5; D is uncertain. The V end lost 0 bases, the J end lost 5 bases, and 7 bases lay between the germline ends. This CDR3 is 12 amino acids long. Germline CDR1 reads DFQATT; CDR2 reads SNEGSKA (reference sequence). The CDR3 DNA reads TGCAGTGCTAGAGATGAGGAGGAGACCCAGTACTTC. Protein sequence: CSARDEEETQYF.

This clonotype was counted only a few times. The gene calls are TRBV21-1 and TRBJ2-3; TRBD1 reflects the table's D call only, with no check against the DNA. TRBV21-1 is listed as a pseudogene. This CDR3 has 16 residues. CDR3: CASSKTQEASTDTQYF. The CDR3 bases are TGTGCCAGCAGCAAAACACAGGAAGCTAGCACAGATACGCAGTATTTT.

This clonotype was picked up a small number of times. This chain uses TRBV7-2 with TRBJ2-3; D is unclear. This CDR3 is 15 amino acids long. Germline V gives CDR1 SGHTA, CDR2 FQGNSA. V lost 5 bases and J 1 base, leaving 13 bases between the germline ends. CDR3 in amino acids: CASSVNRVGTDTQYF. CDR3 DNA sequence: TGTGCCAGCAGCGTAAATAGGGTTGGCACAGATACGCAGTATTTT.

V and J are TRBV21-1 and TRBJ2-1; the table's D call, TRBD2, has no DNA check behind it. TRBV21-1 is a documented pseudogene. The CDR3 is 16 residues long. The CDR3 reads CASSTGGLAGNNEQFF. CDR3 coding DNA: TGTGCCAGCAGCACAGGGGGACTAGCGGGAAACAATGAGCAGTTCTTC.

The rearrangement joins TRBV12-5 to TRBJ2-1; 8 bases agree with TRBD2. V lost 0 bases and J lost 6; bases outside the gene matches: 7. CDR1 and CDR2 (germline): LGHNT, FRNRAP. The CDR3 sequence is 16 residues long. CDR3 DNA: TGTGCTAGTGGTTTGGTAAATAGCGGGGTGTCCAATGAGCAGTTCTTC. It encodes CASGLVNSGVSNEQFF.

This clonotype was observed a few times. V gene TRBV2 combines with J gene TRBJ2-1, with a possible D match to TRBD1 (5 bases). This CDR3 region has 13 residues. The germline V and J ends were trimmed by 10 bases and 3 bases, with 13 bases remaining between them. Germline-derived CDR1 and CDR2 are SNHLY and FYNNEI. DNA of the CDR3: TGTGCCACAGTGCCAGGGTACTACAATGAGCAGTTCTTC. This translates into CATVPGYYNEQFF.

The chain recombines TRBV3-1 with TRBJ1-1; 12 bases align to TRBD1. This CDR3 spans 16 amino acids. The germline V gene has CDR1 LGHDT and CDR2 YNNKEL (reference sequence). J was trimmed by 4 bases and V by 3 bases; bases with no gene match: 6. The CDR3 here is CASSHRDRGLVTEAFF. Written as DNA, the CDR3 is TGTGCCAGCAGCCACCGGGACAGGGGGCTCGTCACTGAAGCTTTCTTT.

The rearrangement uses TRBV29-1 and TRBJ1-4, with D unresolved. CDR1 and CDR2 from the germline V gene are SQVTM and ANQGSEA. The CDR3 has 11 residues. The V end lost 8 bases, the J end lost 8 bases, and 12 bases lay between the germline ends. CDR3 loop: CSLDPEEKLFF. The CDR3 nucleotides are TGCAGCTTGGACCCTGAGGAAAAACTGTTTTTT.

The gene calls are TRBV20-1 and TRBJ2-3; perhaps TRBD2 as D (5 bases). CDR3 length: 14 residues. Germline assignment: CDR1 DFQATT and CDR2 SNEGSKA (reference sequence). Trimming cost V 3 bases and J 6 bases, with 16 bases left between them. The CDR3 loop reads CSARKLARTDTQYF. CDR3 DNA sequence: TGCAGTGCTAGGAAGCTAGCACGGACGGATACGCAGTATTTT.

The chain joins TRBV20-1 to TRBJ1-6, with D uncertain. The V and J ends lost 1 base and 4 bases respectively, with 11 bases between them. CDR3 length equals 15 residues. Germline loops: CDR1 DFQATT, CDR2 SNEGSKA (reference sequence). In DNA form, the CDR3 reads TGCAGTGCTAGAGGGGGTTCGGGTTATAATTCACCCCTCCACTTT. Protein: CSARGGSGYNSPLHF.

This clonotype was seen many times. The CDR3 is CASSEFPDTQYF. Here the CDR3 DNA reads TGTGCCAGCAGTGAATTTCCAGATACGCAGTATTTT. J is TRBJ2-3 and V is TRBV25-1, with D unclear. The CDR3 totals 12 residues. With 1 base removed from V and 4 bases from J, the gap between germline ends came to 3 bases. The V gene's germline CDR1 is MGHDK and CDR2 SYGVNS.

This clonotype was seen more than once but under ten times. This sequence joins TRBV10-3 and TRBJ2-7; D is unclear. Germline values: CDR1 ENHRY, CDR2 SYGVKD. V lost 8 bases and J lost 5, with 19 bases in between. The CDR3 runs to 14 residues. The CDR3 is CAIRPTGQSNEQYF. CDR3 in DNA: TGTGCCATCCGGCCGACTGGGCAAAGTAACGAGCAGTACTTC.

This clonotype was seen only a few times. This chain uses TRBV9 with TRBJ2-3, with 10 bases identical to TRBD2. CDR1 and CDR2 (germline): SGDLS, YYNGEE. The CDR3 runs 17 residues. V trimming: 4 bases; J trimming: 2 bases; junction bases outside the gene matches: 10. CDR3 nucleotide sequence: TGTGCCAGCAGCCCCCGGATAGCGGGAGGCCCCACAGATACGCAGTATTTT. It translates to CASSPRIAGGPTDTQYF.

V is TRBV4-1 and J is TRBJ1-4; 9 bases align to TRBD1. The CDR3 is 20 residues long. Germline V gene sequence: CDR1 MGHRA, CDR2 YSYEKL. With 0 bases clipped from V and 0 bases from J, the junction kept 11 bases outside the gene matches. The CDR3 here is CASSQEGGHRGRSTNEKLFF. The CDR3 coding sequence is TGCGCCAGCAGCCAAGAGGGAGGTCACAGGGGGCGATCAACTAATGAAAAACTGTTTTTT.

In this sample, this clonotype turned up a few times. This chain uses TRBV20-1 with TRBJ2-3, with 7 bases identical to TRBD1. This CDR3 is 11 amino acids long. J lost 5 bases, V lost 5 bases, and 1 base had no gene match. Germline V gene lookup returns CDR1 DFQATT and CDR2 SNEGSKA (reference sequence). This chain's CDR3 is CSADREDTQYF. In DNA, the CDR3 is TGCAGTGCTGACAGGGAAGATACGCAGTATTTT.

This chain joins TRBV7-2 and TRBJ2-1; tentatively, D is TRBD2 (6 bases). Per the germline V gene, CDR1 is SGHTA and CDR2 is FQGNSA. Deletions cut 5 bases from V and 7 bases from J, with 24 bases between. The CDR3 length is 17 residues. For the CDR3, the DNA is TGTGCCAGCAGCCCCCGGCTAGCGAAGGTTAGGAGAAATGAGCAGTTCTTC. Its protein is CASSPRLAKVRRNEQFF.

This sequence joins TRBV12-3 or TRBV12-4 and TRBJ1-2; the match to TRBD1 covers 10 bases. This CDR3 spans 15 amino acids. V was pared by 1 base and J by 5 bases, with 4 bases of the junction left unmatched. The CDR3 nucleotides read TGTGCCAGCAGTTTAGTCGGGACAGGGGAATATGGCTACACCTTC. It translates to CASSLVGTGEYGYTF.

This clonotype was observed at least ten times. The genes are TRBV5-1 and TRBJ2-1; D is possibly TRBD2 (6 bases). V was cut by 3 bases and J by 0 bases, with 10 bases left in between. This CDR3 is 15 amino acids long. Germline V CDR1 and CDR2: SGHRS, YFSETQ. CDR3 DNA sequence: TGCGCCAGCAGCTCCCGGGGAGGCTCCTACAATGAGCAGTTCTTC. The encoded protein is CASSSRGGSYNEQFF.

A few counts support this clonotype. The genes are TRBV19 and TRBJ1-2, with 8 positions matching TRBD1. V shed 8 bases, J shed 4 bases, and the junction held 6 bases outside the gene matches. The CDR3 extends over 13 amino acids. The germline CDR1 and CDR2 sequences are LNHDA and SQIVND (reference sequence). For the CDR3, the DNA is TGTGCCAGTCAAAGGACAGGGCCCTATGGCTACACCTTC. Residues: CASQRTGPYGYTF.

This clonotype has just a few counts. The chain couples TRBV7-9 to TRBJ1-4, with 10 positions matching TRBD1. The CDR3 loop spans 15 amino acids. The V gene end was trimmed by 1 base and the J gene end by 8 bases; junction bases not matched to a gene: 4. Germline-derived CDR1 and CDR2 are SEHNR and FQNEAQ (reference sequence). The CDR3, as DNA: TGTGCCAGCAGCTTAGTGGGGACAGGGGACGAAAAACTGTTTTTT. As protein: CASSLVGTGDEKLFF.

This chain connects TRBV11-2 to TRBJ2-3; 12 bases fit TRBD2. The CDR3 extends over 16 amino acids. Germline V gene data show CDR1 as SGHAT and CDR2 as FQNNGV. The junction had 7 bases not matched to a gene; V was cut back by 5 bases and J by 4 bases. CDR3 sequence (DNA): TGTGCCAGCAGCCTAGGGGCTAGCGGGAGGGCAGATACGCAGTATTTT. It encodes CASSLGASGRADTQYF.